Detailed here is one T cell receptor (beta chain). These data come from a study of blood T cell repertoires in COVID-19. The table came from immunoSEQ multiplex PCR; TCRdb's copy has only in-frame clones and leaves some out. The sample consists of over 200,000 clones, over 80% of them appearing once. The sample taken for sequencing was PBMCs or T cells enriched from blood (not recorded which). The sequence derives from a man aged 18 to 30 with acute COVID-19.

CDR3 amino acids: CASSLSGAATQETQYF. CDR3 sequence (DNA): TGCGCCAGCAGCCTGTCCGGAGCGGCAACACAAGAGACCCAGTACTTC. The rearrangement uses TRBV5-1 and TRBJ2-5; TRBD2 is a possible D gene (5 bases). Trimming pared 4 bases from V and 2 bases from J, leaving 18 bases between. The CDR3 length is 16 residues. Germline loops: CDR1 SGHRS, CDR2 YFSETQ.